This T cell receptor beta chain emerged from a study of neurological immune-mediated disorders. MiXCR was run by TCRdb on the 5' RACE reads, yielding one entry per CDR3 protein. The top ten clones hold approximately 15% of a sample with tens of thousands of distinct CDR3 sequences, roughly 18% of them seen once. V dropped 1 base and J dropped 7; count of bases not matched to a gene: 5. This CDR3 comprises 15 residues. Germline V gene sequence: CDR1 SGHKS, CDR2 YYEKEE (reference sequence). This clonotype was picked up many times. The rearrangement joins TRBV5-5 to TRBJ1-6; 7 bases are a match to TRBD1. This TCR came from a woman aged 40 to 55 in good health. The sample was PBMCs. The CDR3 loop is CASSLSAGGNSPLHF. The CDR3 DNA reads TGTGCCAGCAGCTTGTCGGCAGGGGGGAATTCACCCCTCCACTTT. The full variable domain, with the rest looked up from reference TRBV5-5 and TRBJ1-6, is DAGVTQSPTHLIKTRGQQVTLRCSPISGHKSVSWYQQVLGQGPQFIFQYYEKEERGRGNFPDRFSARQFPNYSSELNVNALLLGDSALYLCASSLSAGGNSPLHFGNGTRLTVT.